This T cell receptor beta chain was found in a study of cytomegalovirus exposure and HLA in healthy donors. The method was immunoSEQ multiplex PCR; TCRdb's version includes in-frame clones alone and lacks a portion of them. Of 200,000 to 250,000 clones in the sample, more than 75% are singletons; the top ten hold approximately 2.5%. In regard to this clone: Other DNA variants within this sample encode the same CDR3.

CDR1 and CDR2 (germline): SGDLS, YYNGEE. V shed 0 bases, J shed 0 bases, and the junction held 2 bases outside the gene matches. The CDR3 spans 16 residues. This receptor was taken from a man between 18 and 29 years old in good health and CMV-seronegative. Input material: PBMCs. The rearrangement uses TRBV9 and TRBJ1-1; TRBD1 matches at 10 bases. CDR3 amino acids: CASSVGQGAMNTEAFF. For the CDR3, the DNA is TGTGCCAGCAGCGTAGGACAGGGGGCAATGAACACTGAAGCTTTCTTT.